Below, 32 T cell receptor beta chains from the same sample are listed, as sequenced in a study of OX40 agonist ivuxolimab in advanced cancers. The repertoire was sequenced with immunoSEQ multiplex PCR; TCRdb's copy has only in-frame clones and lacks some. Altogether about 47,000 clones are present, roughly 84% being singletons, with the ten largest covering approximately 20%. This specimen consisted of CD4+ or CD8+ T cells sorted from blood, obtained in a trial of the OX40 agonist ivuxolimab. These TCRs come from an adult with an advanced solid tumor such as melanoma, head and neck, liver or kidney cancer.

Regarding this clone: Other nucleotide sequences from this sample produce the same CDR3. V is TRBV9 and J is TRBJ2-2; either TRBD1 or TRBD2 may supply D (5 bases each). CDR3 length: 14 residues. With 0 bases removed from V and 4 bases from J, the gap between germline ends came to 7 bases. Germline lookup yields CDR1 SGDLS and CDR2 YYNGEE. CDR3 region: CASSVGGGTGELFF. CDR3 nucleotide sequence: TGTGCCAGCAGCGTAGGTGGGGGCACCGGGGAGCTGTTTTTT.

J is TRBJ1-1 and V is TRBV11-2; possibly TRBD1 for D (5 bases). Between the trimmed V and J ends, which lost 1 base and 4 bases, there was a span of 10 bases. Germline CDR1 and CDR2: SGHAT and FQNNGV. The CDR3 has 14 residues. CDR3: CASSLGGALTEAFF. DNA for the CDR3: TGTGCCAGCAGCTTAGGTGGGGCACTCACTGAAGCTTTCTTT.

CDR3 nucleotides: TGCGCCAGCAGCCAAGATCCTCGACAGGGGAACTATGGCTACACCTTC. Protein sequence: CASSQDPRQGNYGYTF. V is TRBV4-3 and J is TRBJ1-2; 8 bases are a match to TRBD1. After removal of 0 bases from V and 2 bases from J, the junction contained 5 bases not matched to a gene. The germline V gene encodes CDR1 LGHNA and CDR2 YSLEER. This CDR3 is built from 16 residues.

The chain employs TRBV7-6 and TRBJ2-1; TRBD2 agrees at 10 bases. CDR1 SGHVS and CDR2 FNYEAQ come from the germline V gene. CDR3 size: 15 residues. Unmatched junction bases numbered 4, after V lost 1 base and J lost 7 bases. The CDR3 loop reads CASSLETSGRNEQFF. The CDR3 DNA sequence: TGTGCCAGCAGCTTAGAGACTAGCGGGCGAAATGAGCAGTTCTTC.

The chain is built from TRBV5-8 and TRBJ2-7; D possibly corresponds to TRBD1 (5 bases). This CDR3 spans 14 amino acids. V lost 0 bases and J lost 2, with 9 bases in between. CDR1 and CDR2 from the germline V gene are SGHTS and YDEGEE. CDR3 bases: TGTGCCAGCAGCTTGGCTGGGGCCCCCTACGAGCAGTACTTC. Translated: CASSLAGAPYEQYF.

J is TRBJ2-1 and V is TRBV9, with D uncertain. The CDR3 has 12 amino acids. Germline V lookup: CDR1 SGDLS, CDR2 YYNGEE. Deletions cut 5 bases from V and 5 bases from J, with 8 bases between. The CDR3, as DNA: TGTGCCAGCAGTGCGCGCCACAATGAGCAGTTCTTC. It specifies CASSARHNEQFF. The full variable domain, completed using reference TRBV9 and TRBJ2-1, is DSGVTQTPKHLITATGQRVTLRCSPRSGDLSVYWYQQSLDQGLQFLIQYYNGEERAKGNILERFSAQQFPDLHSELNLSSLELGDSALYFCASSARHNEQFFGPGTRLTVL.

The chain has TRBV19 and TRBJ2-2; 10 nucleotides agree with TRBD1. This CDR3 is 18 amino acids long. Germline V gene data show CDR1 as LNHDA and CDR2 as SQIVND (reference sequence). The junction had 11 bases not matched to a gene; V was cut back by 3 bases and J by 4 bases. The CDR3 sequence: CASSIGSGRQGATGELFF. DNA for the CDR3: TGTGCCAGTAGTATCGGGTCGGGAAGACAGGGGGCCACCGGGGAGCTGTTTTTT.

This chain's CDR3 is CASSLEVGTEAFF. The CDR3 nucleotides are TGCGCCAGCAGCTTGGAAGTGGGGACTGAAGCTTTCTTT. The rearrangement uses TRBV5-1 and TRBJ1-1, with unresolved D. The ends were cut back, 0 bases at V and 5 bases at J, with 8 bases in the middle. CDR3 size: 13 residues. CDR1 and CDR2 (germline): SGHRS, YFSETQ.

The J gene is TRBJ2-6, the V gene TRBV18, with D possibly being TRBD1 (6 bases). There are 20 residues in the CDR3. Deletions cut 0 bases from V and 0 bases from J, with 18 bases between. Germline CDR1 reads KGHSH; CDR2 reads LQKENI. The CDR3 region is CASSPPLWQGTYSGANVLTF. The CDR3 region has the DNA TGTGCCAGCTCACCACCTTTGTGGCAGGGGACCTACTCTGGGGCCAACGTCCTGACTTTC.

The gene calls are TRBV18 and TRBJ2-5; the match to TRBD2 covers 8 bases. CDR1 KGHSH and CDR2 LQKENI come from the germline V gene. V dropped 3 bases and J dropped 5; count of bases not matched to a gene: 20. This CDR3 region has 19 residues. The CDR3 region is CASSPGMGAGAPMFETQYF. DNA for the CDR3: TGTGCCAGCTCACCGGGAATGGGAGCGGGAGCGCCAATGTTCGAGACCCAGTACTTC.

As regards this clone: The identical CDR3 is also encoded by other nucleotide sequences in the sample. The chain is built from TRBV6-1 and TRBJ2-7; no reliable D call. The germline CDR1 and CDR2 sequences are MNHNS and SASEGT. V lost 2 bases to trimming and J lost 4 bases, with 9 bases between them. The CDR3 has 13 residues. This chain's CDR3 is CASSEPGPYEQYF. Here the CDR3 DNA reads TGTGCCAGCAGTGAACCCGGACCATACGAGCAGTACTTC.

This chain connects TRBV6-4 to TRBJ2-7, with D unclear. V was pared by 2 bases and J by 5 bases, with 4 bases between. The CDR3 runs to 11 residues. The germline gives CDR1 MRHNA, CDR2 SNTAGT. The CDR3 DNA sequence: TGTGCCAGCAGTGACAGTAACGAGCAGTACTTC. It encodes CASSDSNEQYF.

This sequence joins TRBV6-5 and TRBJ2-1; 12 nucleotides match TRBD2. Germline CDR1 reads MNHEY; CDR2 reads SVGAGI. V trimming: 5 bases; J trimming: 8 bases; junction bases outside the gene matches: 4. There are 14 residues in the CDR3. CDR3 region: CASSRLAGDDEQFF. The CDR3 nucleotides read TGTGCCAGCAGTAGACTAGCGGGGGACGATGAGCAGTTCTTC.

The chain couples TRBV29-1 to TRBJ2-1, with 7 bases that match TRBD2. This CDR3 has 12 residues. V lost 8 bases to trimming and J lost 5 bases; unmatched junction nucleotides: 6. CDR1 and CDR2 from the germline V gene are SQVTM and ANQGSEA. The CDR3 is CSSDGGNNEQFF. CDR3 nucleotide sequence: TGCAGCTCCGACGGGGGGAACAATGAGCAGTTCTTC.

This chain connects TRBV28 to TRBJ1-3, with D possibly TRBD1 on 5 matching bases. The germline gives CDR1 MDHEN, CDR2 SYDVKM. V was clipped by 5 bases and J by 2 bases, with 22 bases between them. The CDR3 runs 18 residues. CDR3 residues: CASSRNTRDVSPGNTIYF. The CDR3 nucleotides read TGTGCCAGCAGTAGAAACACCCGGGACGTGTCCCCTGGAAACACCATATATTTT.

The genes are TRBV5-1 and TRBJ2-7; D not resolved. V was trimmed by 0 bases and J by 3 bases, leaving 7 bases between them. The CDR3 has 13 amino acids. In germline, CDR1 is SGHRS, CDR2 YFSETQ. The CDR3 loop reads CASSLGTDYEQYF. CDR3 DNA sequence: TGCGCCAGCAGCTTGGGTACAGACTACGAGCAGTACTTC.

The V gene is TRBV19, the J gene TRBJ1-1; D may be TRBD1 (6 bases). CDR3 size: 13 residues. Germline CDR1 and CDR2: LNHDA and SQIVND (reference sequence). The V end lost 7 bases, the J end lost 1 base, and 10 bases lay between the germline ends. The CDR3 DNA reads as TGTGCCAGTACGCAGGGGCAGAACACTGAAGCTTTCTTT. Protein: CASTQGQNTEAFF.

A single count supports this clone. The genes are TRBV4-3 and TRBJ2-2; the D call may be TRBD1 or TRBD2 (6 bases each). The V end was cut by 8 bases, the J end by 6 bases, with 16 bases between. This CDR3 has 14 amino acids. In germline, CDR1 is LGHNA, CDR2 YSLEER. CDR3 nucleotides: TGCGCCAGCGGGACTGGGGGCGATTCCGGGGAGCTGTTTTTT. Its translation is CASGTGGDSGELFF.

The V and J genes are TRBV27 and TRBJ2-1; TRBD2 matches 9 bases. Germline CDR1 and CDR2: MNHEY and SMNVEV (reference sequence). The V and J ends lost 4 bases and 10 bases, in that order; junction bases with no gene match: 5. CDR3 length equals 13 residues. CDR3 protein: CASSSQSGGEQFF. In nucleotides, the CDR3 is TGTGCCAGCAGTTCACAGAGCGGGGGGGAGCAGTTCTTC.

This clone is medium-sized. CDR3 DNA sequence: TGTGCCAGCAGCTTCCACAGGGACGGGCAAGAGACCCAGTACTTC. It yields the protein CASSFHRDGQETQYF. This sequence joins TRBV5-4 and TRBJ2-5; D is perhaps TRBD1 (6 bases). Germline-derived CDR1 and CDR2 are SGHNT and YYREEE (reference sequence). The CDR3 extends over 15 amino acids. V was shortened by 2 bases and J by 2 bases, with 13 bases between the two germline ends.

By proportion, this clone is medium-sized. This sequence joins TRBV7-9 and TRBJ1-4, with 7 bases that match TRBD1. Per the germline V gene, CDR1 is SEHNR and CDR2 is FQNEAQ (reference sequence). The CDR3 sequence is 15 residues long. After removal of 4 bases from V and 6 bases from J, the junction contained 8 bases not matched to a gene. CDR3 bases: TGTGCCAGCAGCTCCCAAGACAGGGCCCATGAAAAACTGTTTTTT. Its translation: CASSSQDRAHEKLFF.

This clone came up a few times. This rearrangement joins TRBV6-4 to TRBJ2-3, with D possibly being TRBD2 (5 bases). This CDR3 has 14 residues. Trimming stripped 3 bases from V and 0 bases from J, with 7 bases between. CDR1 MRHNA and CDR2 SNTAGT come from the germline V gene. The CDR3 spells CASSERASTDTQYF. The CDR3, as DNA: TGTGCCAGCAGTGAGCGGGCTAGCACAGATACGCAGTATTTT.

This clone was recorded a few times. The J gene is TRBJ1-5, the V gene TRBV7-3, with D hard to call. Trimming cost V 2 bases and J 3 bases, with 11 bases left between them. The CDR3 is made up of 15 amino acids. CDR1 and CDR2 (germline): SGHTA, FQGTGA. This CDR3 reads CASSLDLGVNQPQHF. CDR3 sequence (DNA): TGTGCCAGCAGCTTAGACCTTGGAGTCAATCAGCCCCAGCATTTT.

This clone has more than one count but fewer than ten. This chain's CDR3 is CASRLTGGNGYTF. The CDR3 DNA reads as TGTGCCAGCAGACTAACAGGGGGCAACGGCTACACCTTC. V is TRBV2 and J is TRBJ1-2, with 9 nucleotides matching TRBD1. The CDR3 length is 13 residues. The J segment lost 8 bases and the V segment lost 6 bases, leaving 7 bases of the junction unmatched. Germline V CDR1 and CDR2: SNHLY, FYNNEI.

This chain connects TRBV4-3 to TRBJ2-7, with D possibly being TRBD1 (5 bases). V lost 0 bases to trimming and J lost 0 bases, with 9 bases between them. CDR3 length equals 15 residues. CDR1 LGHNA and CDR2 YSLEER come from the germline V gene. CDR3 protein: CASSQDRGSSYEQYF. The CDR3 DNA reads TGCGCCAGCAGCCAAGATAGGGGTAGCTCCTACGAGCAGTACTTC.

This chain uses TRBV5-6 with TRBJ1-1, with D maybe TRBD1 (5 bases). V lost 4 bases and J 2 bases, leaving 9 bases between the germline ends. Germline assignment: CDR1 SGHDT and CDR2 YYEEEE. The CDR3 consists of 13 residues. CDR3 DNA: TGTGCCAGCAGCATGGACACCAACACTGAAGCTTTCTTT. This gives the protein CASSMDTNTEAFF.

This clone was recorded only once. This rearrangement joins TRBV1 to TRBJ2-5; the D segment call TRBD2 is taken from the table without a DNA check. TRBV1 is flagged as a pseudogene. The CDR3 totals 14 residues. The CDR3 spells CTRFGGGHQETQYF. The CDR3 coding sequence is TGCACCAGGTTTGGCGGGGGACACCAAGAGACCCAGTACTTC.

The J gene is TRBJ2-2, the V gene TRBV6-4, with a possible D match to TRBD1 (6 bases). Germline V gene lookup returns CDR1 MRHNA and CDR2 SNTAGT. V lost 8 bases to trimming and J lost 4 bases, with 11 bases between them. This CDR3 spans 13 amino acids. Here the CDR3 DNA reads TGTGCCAGCGCGGCAGGGGCCACCGGGGAGCTGTTTTTT. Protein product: CASAAGATGELFF.

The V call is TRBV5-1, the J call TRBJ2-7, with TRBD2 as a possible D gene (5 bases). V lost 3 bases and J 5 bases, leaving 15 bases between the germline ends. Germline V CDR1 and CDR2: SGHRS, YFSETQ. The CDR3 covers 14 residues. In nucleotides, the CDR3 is TGCGCCAGCAGCTGGGAGTCCCCCCCTAACGAGCAGTACTTC. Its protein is CASSWESPPNEQYF.

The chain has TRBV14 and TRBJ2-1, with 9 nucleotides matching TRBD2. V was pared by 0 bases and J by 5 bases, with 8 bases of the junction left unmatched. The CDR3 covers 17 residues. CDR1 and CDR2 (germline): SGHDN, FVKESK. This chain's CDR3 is CASSQDLGQRGDNEQFF. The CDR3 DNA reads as TGTGCCAGCAGCCAAGACTTGGGACAGCGGGGGGACAATGAGCAGTTCTTC.

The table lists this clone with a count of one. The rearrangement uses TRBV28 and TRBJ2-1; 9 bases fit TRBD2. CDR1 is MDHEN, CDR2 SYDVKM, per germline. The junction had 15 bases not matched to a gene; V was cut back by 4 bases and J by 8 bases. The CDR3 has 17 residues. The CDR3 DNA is TGTGCCAGCAGTTCCCCCGGAGTAGCGGGGGAATGGGATGAGCAGTTCTTC. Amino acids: CASSSPGVAGEWDEQFF.

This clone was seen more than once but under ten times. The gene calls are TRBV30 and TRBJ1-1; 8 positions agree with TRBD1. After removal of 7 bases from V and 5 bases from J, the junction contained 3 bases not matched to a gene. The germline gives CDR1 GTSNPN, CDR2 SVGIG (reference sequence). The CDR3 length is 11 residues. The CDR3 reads CASDRVTEAFF. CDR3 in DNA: TGTGCCTCGGACAGGGTTACTGAAGCTTTCTTT. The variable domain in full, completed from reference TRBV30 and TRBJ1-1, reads SQTIHQWPATLVQPVGSPLSLECTVEGTSNPNLYWYRQAAGRGLQLLFYSVGIGQISSEVPQNLSASRPQDRQFILSSKKLLLSDSGFYLCASDRVTEAFFGQGTRLTVV.